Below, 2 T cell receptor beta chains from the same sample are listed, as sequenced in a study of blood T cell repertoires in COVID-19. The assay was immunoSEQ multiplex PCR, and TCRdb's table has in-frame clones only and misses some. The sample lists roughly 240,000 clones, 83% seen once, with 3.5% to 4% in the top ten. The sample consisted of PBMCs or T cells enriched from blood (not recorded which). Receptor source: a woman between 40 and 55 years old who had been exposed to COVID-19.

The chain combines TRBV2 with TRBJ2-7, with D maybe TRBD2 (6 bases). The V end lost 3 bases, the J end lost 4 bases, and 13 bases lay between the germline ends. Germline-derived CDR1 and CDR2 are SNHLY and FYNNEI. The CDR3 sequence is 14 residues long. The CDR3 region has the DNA TGTGCCAGCAGTGATTTTAGCGGACTTTACGAGCAGTACTTC. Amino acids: CASSDFSGLYEQYF.

This CDR3 reads CASSQEPPSSYNEQFF. The CDR3, as DNA: TGCGCCAGCAGCCAAGAGCCCCCGAGCTCCTACAATGAGCAGTTCTTC. V is TRBV4-3 and J is TRBJ2-1; the D is unclear. Trimming took 0 bases from V and 0 from J, leaving 9 bases between them. The CDR3 contains 16 residues. CDR1 and CDR2 from the germline V gene are LGHNA and YSLEER.